The 17 T cell receptor beta chains below were found in one sample sequenced in a study of vaccination and CD4 T cells after COVID-19. No cognate antigen is known for these TCRs. The assay that was used to sequence DNA from cultured CD4+ T cells was the Oncomine TCR Beta short-read assay. Using its own MiXCR run on the PCR reads, TCRdb lists one record per CDR3 protein. In the table there are some 16,000 distinct CDR3 sequences, about 53% of which are singletons. Treatment described: roughly 10-day PBMC culture with coronavirus spike peptide pools or control peptides (ViraFEST assay). The sequencing used cultured CD4+ T cells from blood, collected after SARS-CoV-2 vaccination. These receptors were collected from a human donor with COVID-19.

This clonotype has more than one count but fewer than ten. The chain recombines TRBV20-1 with TRBJ2-5; weak D call: TRBD1 (6 bases). CDR3 length: 15 amino acids. Germline V lookup: CDR1 DFQATT, CDR2 SNEGSKA (reference sequence). Trimming took 2 bases from V and 2 from J, leaving 15 bases between them. Here the CDR3 DNA reads TGCAGTGCTAGATGGGGGCACTGGGAGCAAGAGACCCAGTACTTC. Translation gives CSARWGHWEQETQYF.

V gene TRBV4-3 combines with J gene TRBJ1-4; tentative D call: TRBD1 (6 bases). The CDR3 loop spans 13 amino acids. The germline CDR1 and CDR2 sequences are LGHNA and YSLEER. V lost 8 bases and J 7 bases, leaving 14 bases between the germline ends. This CDR3 is CASGIQGGEKLFF. The CDR3 nucleotides read TGCGCCAGCGGAATACAGGGCGGTGAAAAACTGTTTTTT.

The chain has TRBV7-2 and TRBJ1-1, with unresolved D. The CDR3 extends over 15 amino acids. Between the trimmed V and J ends, which lost 3 bases and 1 base, there was a span of 12 bases. Germline CDR1 is SGHTA and CDR2 is FQGNSA. The chain's CDR3 is CASSFMTGKNTEAFF. In nucleotides, the CDR3 is TGTGCCAGCAGCTTCATGACGGGCAAGAACACTGAAGCTTTCTTT.

This chain connects TRBV30 to TRBJ1-1; D is unclear. The CDR3 is 11 amino acids. Germline V gene sequence: CDR1 GTSNPN, CDR2 SVGIG (reference sequence). V was trimmed by 4 bases and J by 1 base, leaving 4 bases between them. The CDR3: CAWTKNTEAFF. CDR3 in DNA: TGTGCCTGGACCAAGAACACTGAAGCTTTCTTT.

The V and J genes are TRBV12-3 or TRBV12-4 and TRBJ2-5, with 15 bases identical to TRBD2. V was pared by 5 bases and J by 3 bases, with 4 bases of the junction left unmatched. This CDR3 is built from 16 residues. The CDR3 DNA is TGTGCCAGCAGTCCCGGACTAGCGGGGGGGGAAGAGACCCAGTACTTC. It codes for CASSPGLAGGEETQYF.

DNA of the CDR3: TGTGCCACCAGCAGAGATCTCGGCACTAGCGGGGGAGAAAGCACAGATACGCAGTATTTT. Amino acid sequence: CATSRDLGTSGGESTDTQYF. This rearrangement joins TRBV15 to TRBJ2-3; 11 bases map to TRBD2. The ends lost 0 bases at V and 0 bases at J; junction bases unmatched: 11. The CDR3 spans 20 residues. Germline CDR1 and CDR2: LNHNV and YYDKDF (reference sequence).

This sequence joins TRBV11-2 and TRBJ1-2, with D unresolved. V was clipped by 4 bases and J by 5 bases, with 14 bases between them. CDR3 length equals 14 residues. Germline V lookup: CDR1 SGHAT, CDR2 FQNNGV. In DNA form, the CDR3 reads TGTGCCAGCAGCTCCCCCCGAGGATTTTATGGCTACACCTTC. Translation: CASSSPRGFYGYTF.

This chain's CDR3 is CSAIGSGRAIPSYNEQFF. CDR3 nucleotides: TGCAGTGCTATAGGTAGCGGTAGGGCTATTCCCTCCTACAATGAGCAGTTCTTC. This chain joins TRBV20-1 and TRBJ2-1; D is possibly TRBD2 (6 bases). With 4 bases removed from V and 0 bases from J, the gap between germline ends came to 22 bases. CDR1 DFQATT and CDR2 SNEGSKA come from the germline V gene (reference sequence). CDR3 length equals 18 residues.

The chain joins TRBV6-4 to TRBJ1-5; D uncertain. CDR1 is MRHNA, CDR2 SNTAGT, per germline. The CDR3 has 13 amino acids. Trimming cost V 3 bases and J 0 bases, with 3 bases left between them. The CDR3 DNA sequence: TGTGCCAGCAGTGAGGGTAGCAATCAGCCCCAGCATTTT. Protein product: CASSEGSNQPQHF.

The rearrangement joins TRBV7-8 to TRBJ1-2; TRBD1 matches at 7 bases. V lost 5 bases, J lost 5 bases, and 8 bases stayed unmatched. CDR1 and CDR2 (germline): SGHVS, FQNEAQ. The CDR3 covers 14 residues. CDR3 in amino acids: CASSLWDSTYGYTF. The CDR3 region has the DNA TGTGCCAGCAGCCTCTGGGACAGTACTTATGGCTACACCTTC.

This clonotype has just a few counts. This chain links TRBV19 with TRBJ1-2, with D uncertain. The CDR3 is 13 amino acids. The V end lost 5 bases, the J end lost 4 bases, and 11 bases lay between the germline ends. Per the germline V gene, CDR1 is LNHDA and CDR2 is SQIVND (reference sequence). The CDR3 sequence is CASSLDPIYGYTF. The CDR3 DNA is TGTGCCAGTAGTCTGGACCCGATCTATGGCTACACCTTC.

The chain recombines TRBV5-1 with TRBJ2-3; D ambiguous. This CDR3 has 15 amino acids. Trimming stripped 5 bases from V and 0 bases from J, with 13 bases between. Germline V gene data show CDR1 as SGHRS and CDR2 as YFSETQ. The CDR3 loop reads CASRVQATSTDTQYF. Written as DNA, the CDR3 is TGCGCCAGCAGAGTGCAAGCGACTAGCACAGATACGCAGTATTTT.

V usage is TRBV6-4 and J usage is TRBJ1-6; D unclear. The CDR3 spans 14 residues. Looked up from germline, CDR1 is MRHNA and CDR2 is SNTAGT. V was cut by 2 bases and J by 10 bases, with 12 bases left in between. The CDR3 sequence: CASSDEGVGSPLHF. DNA for the CDR3: TGTGCCAGCAGTGACGAGGGAGTCGGATCACCCCTCCACTTT.

In its sample, this clonotype was seen a few times. The CDR3 region is CAINEGRGEKLFF. Here the CDR3 DNA reads TGTGCCATCAACGAGGGGCGAGGTGAAAAACTGTTTTTT. V and J are TRBV10-3 and TRBJ1-4; TRBD1 might be the D (5 bases). V was cut by 7 bases and J by 7 bases, with 13 bases left in between. This CDR3 is 13 amino acids long. Germline loops: CDR1 ENHRY, CDR2 SYGVKD.

This sequence joins TRBV6-4 and TRBJ2-2; no reliable D call. The CDR3 runs to 14 residues. V lost 0 bases and J 3 bases, leaving 5 bases between the germline ends. Germline V gene sequence: CDR1 MRHNA, CDR2 SNTAGT. CDR3 region: CASSDSVHTGELFF. The CDR3, as DNA: TGTGCCAGCAGTGACTCCGTCCACACCGGGGAGCTGTTTTTT.

This clonotype has only a few counts. This chain connects TRBV11-1 to TRBJ2-3; the match to TRBD1 covers 10 bases. The CDR3 has 15 amino acids. CDR1 is SGHAT and CDR2 is FQDESV in the germline V gene (reference sequence). Trimming at V came to 2 bases and at J to 3 bases, leaving 2 bases not matched to a gene. CDR3 sequence (DNA): TGTGCCAGCAGCTTATTGGACAGGGGGACAGATACGCAGTATTTT. Protein product: CASSLLDRGTDTQYF.

The chain has TRBV7-6 and TRBJ2-7; D remains unclear. There are 14 residues in the CDR3. Between the trimmed V and J ends, which lost 7 bases and 6 bases, there was a span of 19 bases. Per germline, CDR1 SGHVS and CDR2 FNYEAQ. CDR3 sequence: CASTLGVLSSEQYF. The CDR3 DNA reads as TGTGCCAGCACCCTTGGGGTCCTTAGTAGCGAGCAGTACTTC.